The 14 T cell receptor beta chains in this list originate from one sample, sequenced in a study of cytomegalovirus exposure and HLA in healthy donors (dated by TCRdb to about 2017). Preparation of the library involved the immunoSEQ multiplex PCR assay. For the multiplex PCR, a mixture combining 60 forward primers for TCR Vbeta segments and 13 reverse primers for TCR Jbeta segments was used. Not all clones reach the TCRdb copy of this immuneACCESS table, which keeps in-frame sequences only. Checked studies attribute under half of the gap to unresolved V genes and leave the rest unexplained. Here the sample has some 150,000 clones; 80% occur a single time. 1.3% of the sample rests with the top ten. Sequenced input: PBMCs. The receptors stem from a woman aged 45-60 years in good health and CMV-seronegative.

Details on this clone: The same CDR3 is also encoded by other DNA sequences in this sample. The rearrangement uses TRBV5-4 and TRBJ1-4; 8 bases agree with TRBD1. Germline CDR1 SGHNT, CDR2 YYREEE (reference sequence). CDR3 length equals 18 residues. With 0 bases clipped from V and 2 bases from J, the junction kept 9 bases outside the gene matches. This chain's CDR3 is CASSLVAYRGTTNEKLFF. For the CDR3, the DNA is TGTGCCAGCAGCTTGGTGGCGTACAGGGGGACGACTAATGAAAAACTGTTTTTT.

J is TRBJ1-4 and V is TRBV30; D unresolved. The germline gives CDR1 GTSNPN, CDR2 SVGIG (reference sequence). This CDR3 has 13 amino acids. The ends were cut back, 2 bases at V and 5 bases at J, with 9 bases in the middle. In DNA, the CDR3 is TGTGCCTGGAGTCTACTATCCAATGAAAAACTGTTTTTT. It is translated as CAWSLLSNEKLFF. The variable domain in full, with the rest retrieved from reference TRBV30 and TRBJ1-4, is SQTIHQWPATLVQPVGSPLSLECTVEGTSNPNLYWYRQAAGRGLQLLFYSVGIGQISSEVPQNLSASRPQDRQFILSSKKLLLSDSGFYLCAWSLLSNEKLFFGSGTQLSVL.

In its sample, this clone was seen once. The gene calls are TRBV27 and TRBJ1-1, with D maybe TRBD1 (6 bases). The germline V and J ends were trimmed by 6 bases and 3 bases, with 17 bases remaining between them. CDR1 MNHEY and CDR2 SMNVEV come from the germline V gene (reference sequence). The CDR3 runs to 15 residues. As DNA, the CDR3 is TGTGCCAGCAGGTTCACAGGGTCTCTAGACACTGAAGCTTTCTTT. This sequence encodes CASRFTGSLDTEAFF.

The chain carries TRBV7-2 and TRBJ1-2; D might be TRBD1 (5 bases). This CDR3 spans 15 amino acids. CDR1 SGHTA and CDR2 FQGNSA come from the germline V gene. The V end lost 1 base, the J end lost 1 base, and 10 bases lay between the germline ends. CDR3 sequence: CASSLGTSLNYGYTF. CDR3 DNA sequence: TGTGCCAGCAGCTTAGGGACATCGCTTAACTATGGCTACACCTTC.

The chain uses TRBV7-2 and TRBJ1-1, with unresolved D. V was shortened by 0 bases and J by 5 bases, with 10 bases between the two germline ends. From germline, CDR1 is SGHTA and CDR2 FQGNSA. This CDR3 is 14 amino acids long. The DNA of the CDR3 is TGTGCCAGCAGCTTAGCCATTTTCCGGACTGAAGCTTTCTTT. Its protein is CASSLAIFRTEAFF.

The chain recombines TRBV7-2 with TRBJ1-2; D might be TRBD1 (6 bases). The germline V gene encodes CDR1 SGHTA and CDR2 FQGNSA. CDR3 length: 14 amino acids. Trimming pared 1 base from V and 9 bases from J, leaving 15 bases between. The CDR3 DNA is TGTGCCAGCAGCTTAGGCGCAGGGGTGAGAAGCTACACCTTC. Translated: CASSLGAGVRSYTF.

This sequence joins TRBV29-1 and TRBJ2-3, with D hard to call. Germline CDR1 is SQVTM and CDR2 is ANQGSEA. Trimming removed 7 bases from V and 3 bases from J, with 8 bases in between. The CDR3 extends over 11 amino acids. The CDR3 coding sequence is TGCAGCGCACTATTGACAGATACGCAGTATTTT. Amino acid sequence: CSALLTDTQYF.

This rearrangement joins TRBV27 to TRBJ2-7; a weak D match, TRBD2 (5 bases). V lost 6 bases and J 6 bases, leaving 12 bases between the germline ends. The CDR3 contains 12 residues. Germline CDR1 MNHEY, CDR2 SMNVEV (reference sequence). This chain's CDR3 is CASSRGVSEQYF. CDR3 DNA sequence: TGTGCCAGCAGCCGGGGAGTTAGCGAGCAGTACTTC.

The sample holds one count of this clone. The gene calls are TRBV7-2 and TRBJ1-2, with D perhaps TRBD1 (5 bases). CDR3 length equals 15 residues. Germline V lookup: CDR1 SGHTA, CDR2 FQGNSA. Trimming left V 2 bases short and J 8 bases short, with 18 bases between. CDR3 sequence: CASSLIGTPSWGYTF. The CDR3 coding sequence is TGTGCCAGCAGCTTAATAGGGACTCCCTCTTGGGGCTACACCTTC.

The genes are TRBV11-2 and TRBJ1-2; 10 bases are shared with TRBD1. The germline V gene encodes CDR1 SGHAT and CDR2 FQNNGV. The length of the CDR3 is 18 residues. Unmatched junction bases numbered 11, after V lost 0 bases and J lost 4 bases. In DNA form, the CDR3 reads TGTGCCAGCAGCTTAGATGAGGGGACAGGGGTACTAACCTATGGCTACACCTTC. Translated: CASSLDEGTGVLTYGYTF.

This sequence joins TRBV7-7 and TRBJ2-2; 10 positions match TRBD1. J gave up 10 bases and V 5 bases, and 7 bases lay outside the gene matches. CDR1 SSHAT and CDR2 FNYEAQ come from the germline V gene (reference sequence). This CDR3 comprises 14 residues. The CDR3 region is CASSTWTGGTELFF. Here the CDR3 DNA reads TGTGCCAGCAGCACCTGGACAGGGGGTACGGAGCTGTTTTTT. Variable domain in full (rest from reference TRBV7-7 and TRBJ2-2): GAGVSQSPRYKVTKRGQDVTLRCDPISSHATLYWYQQALGQGPEFLTYFNYEAQPDKSGLPSDRFSAERPEGSISTLTIQRTEQRDSAMYRCASSTWTGGTELFFGEGSRLTVL.

The chain has TRBV5-1 and TRBJ2-5; TRBD2 agrees at 7 bases. Germline V lookup: CDR1 SGHRS, CDR2 YFSETQ. V gave up 4 bases and J gave up 5 bases; unmatched junction bases: 11. CDR3 size: 15 residues. The CDR3: CASSAGDGIPETQYF. In nucleotides, the CDR3 is TGCGCCAGCAGCGCGGGGGACGGGATCCCCGAGACCCAGTACTTC.

The sample holds one count of this clone. J is TRBJ1-4 and V is TRBV7-9; 7 positions agree with TRBD1. Germline-derived CDR1 and CDR2 are SEHNR and FQNEAQ (reference sequence). V dropped 1 base and J dropped 4; count of bases not matched to a gene: 3. The CDR3 covers 15 residues. The chain's CDR3 is CASSLGQGVNEKLFF. Written as DNA, the CDR3 is TGTGCCAGCAGCTTAGGGCAGGGGGTTAATGAAAAACTGTTTTTT.

The chain employs TRBV5-1 and TRBJ2-1; 8 nucleotides agree with TRBD1. There are 18 residues in the CDR3. The germline V gene has CDR1 SGHRS and CDR2 YFSETQ. With 2 bases clipped from V and 6 bases from J, the junction kept 16 bases outside the gene matches. The CDR3 spells CASSFDRGGLLGPNEQFF. The CDR3 DNA reads TGCGCCAGCAGCTTCGACAGGGGTGGTTTGTTAGGCCCCAATGAGCAGTTCTTC.